The TCR beta chain under discussion was sequenced for a study of regulatory T cells in long-lasting Graves disease listed by TCRdb under 2021. Regarding the complete study: Patients with newly diagnosed Graves' disease had been on antithyroid drugs for under 3 months. A total of 33 samples underwent TCR sequencing: about 13 from persistent and 20 from newly diagnosed Graves' disease patients. The study was registered as a clinical trial and conducted in China. Patients with persistent Graves' disease were compared with patients with newly diagnosed Graves' disease using TCR sequencing and RNA sequencing of peripheral blood.

Receptor amplification or capture employed multiplex PCR. The data were produced on an Illumina HiSeq 4000. iRepertoire HTBI primers and Arm-PCR amplification of CDR3 regions were used to construct TCR beta libraries. Before sequencing, the PCR products underwent gel purification. The study's processing was this. Across samples, some 62 TRBV and 13 to 15 TRBJ segments were identified and used for gene usage analysis of CDR3 amino acid clonotypes. COPE and FqMerger were used to merge filtered high-quality paired reads into contigs. BLAST was used to align contigs to IMGT TRBV, TRBD and TRBJ reference genes, with CDR3 defined following IMGT. Highly expanded clones were defined as clonotypes with a frequency above 0.1%. Repertoire diversity was measured by Shannon entropy, and V-J evenness by the Gini coefficient. A clonotype was considered public if more than one individual shared it. TCRdb trimmed the raw reads at Q25, called clones with MiXCR and kept productive beta chains. Identical CDR3 proteins give one entry, which carries the most common genes and DNA. These V and J calls derive from TCRdb rather than the authors' analysis. For this sample there are hundreds of thousands of distinct CDR3 sequences; around 12% appear just once. Approximately 9.6% of the sample belongs to the ten largest clones.

What the work shows at the level of the full study, not this receptor alone: Persistent disease showed preferential use of TRBV28, TRBJ1-2 and TRBJ2-5, whereas newly diagnosed disease favored TRBV20-1 and TRBJ2-1. Patients with persistent disease shared more public clonotypes (under 3,000) than newly diagnosed patients did (nearly 1,000). Sequencing and analysis were limited to the TCR beta chain. The authors acknowledged the small sample size as a limitation that may reduce accuracy. Compared with newly diagnosed patients, patients with persistent Graves' disease had lower TCR Shannon entropy and fewer highly expanded clones, which suggests clonal expansion. Peripheral blood alone was examined, since thyroid tissue, which constituted the primary lesion, could not be accessed.

At the junction V is shortened by 2 bases and J by 1 base, with 8 bases in between. The CDR3 sequence holds 14 residues, the cysteine and phenylalanine included. Only the CDR3 portion is preserved as DNA: 42 bases, with reading frame beginning at the first base. CDR1 and CDR2 (SGHNT, YENEEA) derive from the germline V gene. The time point label for this specimen denotes: newly diagnosed GD, antithyroid drugs for less than 3 months. For both TCR sequencing and RNA sequencing, RNA was extracted from PBMCs using TRIzol. Graves' disease was diagnosed according to American Thyroid Association guidelines. Recruitment of patients was carried out at an endocrinology department in Xi'an, China. Each patient gave 7 to 9.5 milliliters of peripheral blood, collected in an EDTA anticoagulant tube. PBMCs were isolated by Ficoll Paque Plus density gradient separation without further T cell sorting. An Agilent 2100 Bioanalyzer and agarose gel were used to check RNA quality, and a NanoDrop 2000 was used to measure RNA concentration.

This clonotype was counted many times. The antigen this receptor binds is unknown. Base qualities are not provided; no much larger clone lies one nucleotide away. A further study also used this sample, focusing on T cells in Graves' hyperthyroidism and ophthalmopathy. Reported in the second study: Graves' hyperthyroidism was defined as stable when no progression to ophthalmopathy occurred over 18 months of follow-up. The hyperthyroidism patients were between 18 and 65 years old and newly diagnosed, with a disease duration of less than 2 months. The study excluded patients with uncontrolled infections, other autoimmune diseases, pregnancy or lactation. Diagnoses were established on the basis of clinical symptoms, serum thyroxine and TRAb, thyroid ultrasound, and orbital computed tomography. A first-round RT-PCR of the TCR CDR3 used the HTBI primer set with the Qiagen OneStep RT-PCR kit. Most expanded thyroid clonotypes (frequency above 0.001) were also detected in blood, a finding suggesting that blood repertoires may reflect thyroid immune responses. In cross-validation, a model built on a 13 V-J signature told ophthalmopathy apart from stable hyperthyroidism with 87.88% sensitivity and about 81% specificity, and in testing the same model reached 80%/75%. In validation, progression to ophthalmopathy was predicted by the model with 70% to 71% sensitivity and roughly 72% specificity, a median of roughly six months before onset. To identify distinguishing TCR V-J signatures, a discovery cohort of about 100 patients was used, comprising 43 with Graves' ophthalmopathy and roughly 60 with stable Graves' hyperthyroidism. Whether ophthalmopathy could be predicted prospectively was tested in an independent validation cohort made up of under 20 hyperthyroidism patients plus 17 patients who later progressed to ophthalmopathy. The roughly 100 discovery patients were randomly divided into training and test sets at a 7:3 ratio. Thyroid tissue and blood T-cell repertoires from more than 5 Graves' hyperthyroidism patients were also compared in the study. Following sampling, methimazole starting at 30 mg daily was given to hyperthyroidism patients, and high-dose intravenous methylprednisolone was given to ophthalmopathy patients. Libraries were constructed in a second round of multiplex PCR, after which size selection and purification were carried out. Sequencing of the libraries was done on an Illumina HiSeq2000 using paired-end 100 bp reads. SOAPnuke was used to process the raw data, with reads discarded if the reads contained adapters or uncalled bases, had a mean Phred below 15, or lacked an exact constant-primer or identifier match. High-quality paired reads were merged with COPE v1.2.5, and unique nucleotide sequences were defined as clonotypes. MiTCR v1.1 was used to align clonotypes to the IMGT TRBV, TRBD and TRBJ reference segments. The analysis was restricted to V-J combinations with a frequency above 0.0001, which together covered 99.2% of the repertoires. The TCS score was defined as the ratio of F50 (clonal expansion) to E x V (chaos), calculated using BLOSUM62-based TCRdist between CDR3 peptides within each V-J. Welch's t-statistics and random forest reduced around 520 V-J features to 13, which were used in a naive Bayes classifier (R e1071). No statistical method was used to set the sample size in advance, and investigators knew the group allocation. According to the paper, TCR Vbeta CDR3 sequencing was carried out on 120 to 150 peripheral blood samples, which came from 40 to 45 ophthalmopathy, under 80 hyperthyroidism and roughly 17 progressor patients.

This TCR was sampled from a woman in her 30s with Graves disease. Donor details come from another sample of the same person, matched by shared clones. The starting material was peripheral blood mononuclear cells (PBMCs), obtained at new diagnosis, from a patient treated with antithyroid drugs. Recombination joined TRBV11-3 with TRBJ1-1; the D gene remains uncertain. In nucleotides, the sequence is TGTGCCAGCAGCTTACTGTCTGGGAACACTGAAGCTTTCTTT. Translated, this is CASSLLSGNTEAFF.